This T cell receptor (beta chain) emerged from a study of blood T cell repertoires in COVID-19. About the study: The study drew acute and convalescent COVID-19 samples from the United States, Italy and Spain. In each case, the material was cDNA or gDNA derived from T cells, B-cell-depleted T cells, or PBMCs.

This CDR3 is 16 amino acids long. V gave up 6 bases and J gave up 4 bases, with 19 bases separating them. Germline V gene lookup returns CDR1 SGHRS and CDR2 YFSETQ. Original methodology: Quantification of nucleated cells was approximated via reference gene primer amplification. Profiled with immunoSEQ multiplex PCR; TCRdb holds only in-frame clones, not every one. V and J calls and clone size are as listed in that table; D and trimming were resolved from the DNA. The sample shows about 70,000 clones, approximately 86% of them seen only once. This TCR was recovered from an older woman with acute or convalescent COVID-19. Sample: peripheral blood. This chain joins TRBV5-1 and TRBJ2-2, with D possibly being TRBD2 (6 bases). The CDR3 DNA follows: TGCGCCAGCACCCAGACGGCGGGGCCCGGCACCGGGGAGCTGTTTTTT. Translation gives CASTQTAGPGTGELFF.